The 9 T cell receptor beta chains presented below share a single source sample, sequenced in a study of cytomegalovirus exposure and HLA in healthy donors. The assay was immunoSEQ multiplex PCR, and TCRdb's table has in-frame clones only and misses some. The table records approximately 170,000 clones, about 90% of them present only once. Sequenced material: PBMCs. The receptors derive from a woman under 30 in good health and CMV-seropositive.

The gene calls are TRBV4-1 and TRBJ2-7; D is unclear. The ends were cut back, 2 bases at V and 4 bases at J, with 9 bases in the middle. Germline lookup yields CDR1 MGHRA and CDR2 YSYEKL. The CDR3 runs to 13 residues. The CDR3 DNA reads as TGCGCCAGCAGCCAAATTTTCCCTTACGAGCAGTACTTC. Translation: CASSQIFPYEQYF.

This rearrangement joins TRBV6-6 to TRBJ1-1; D remains ambiguous. Trimming pared 8 bases from V and 4 bases from J, leaving 14 bases between. The CDR3 length is 13 residues. Germline CDR1 MNHNY, CDR2 SVGAGI (reference sequence). The CDR3 DNA reads as TGTGCCAGCGGTCCTCTACTCGGCACTGAAGCTTTCTTT. Translation: CASGPLLGTEAFF.

The chain employs TRBV7-6 and TRBJ2-7; D possibly corresponds to TRBD1 (6 bases). The CDR3 totals 13 residues. The V gene lost 4 bases and the J gene lost 5 bases, with 12 bases spanning the gap. Per the germline V gene, CDR1 is SGHVS and CDR2 is FNYEAQ. In DNA form, the CDR3 reads TGTGCCAGCAGCTCCCGAACAGGGAACGAGCAGTACTTC. This encodes CASSSRTGNEQYF.

This clone was counted once. This chain connects TRBV10-3 to TRBJ2-7; TRBD1 aligns across 7 bases. The CDR3 has 15 amino acids. V lost 6 bases to trimming and J lost 2 bases; unmatched junction nucleotides: 10. CDR1 and CDR2 (germline): ENHRY, SYGVKD. This CDR3 is CAISPPGQSTYEQYF. As DNA, the CDR3 is TGTGCCATCAGCCCGCCGGGACAGAGCACCTACGAGCAGTACTTC.

The chain employs TRBV13 and TRBJ2-5; unclear D gene. V gave up 4 bases and J gave up 6 bases, with 21 bases separating them. Per the germline V gene, CDR1 is PRHDT and CDR2 is FYEKMQ (reference sequence). The CDR3 is 16 residues long. The CDR3 DNA follows: TGTGCCAGCAGCTCCACTACGGTGGTCTCCAGAAAGACCCAGTACTTC. Translating it yields CASSSTTVVSRKTQYF.

The V and J genes are TRBV5-1 and TRBJ2-3; D is possibly TRBD1 (5 bases). V shed 0 bases and J shed 4 bases, with 15 bases lying between them. Germline-derived CDR1 and CDR2 are SGHRS and YFSETQ. CDR3 length: 16 amino acids. The DNA for the CDR3 is TGCGCCAGCAGCTTGGTGCGACAGCCCGGCGCAGATACGCAGTATTTT. Translated: CASSLVRQPGADTQYF.

CDR3 DNA: TGTGCCAGCAGTTATCCCTTGCCCGGCGAGCAGTACTTC. Translation: CASSYPLPGEQYF. This chain links TRBV6-1 with TRBJ2-7; D gene unclear. The V gene's germline CDR1 is MNHNS and CDR2 SASEGT. The CDR3 contains 13 residues. Trimming shortened V by 5 bases and J by 6 bases, and 14 bases separated the two germline ends.

The chain combines TRBV5-1 with TRBJ1-2, with TRBD1 as a possible D gene (5 bases). CDR3 length: 16 residues. CDR1 SGHRS and CDR2 YFSETQ come from the germline V gene. The V end lost 4 bases, the J end lost 0 bases, and 16 bases lay between the germline ends. The CDR3 DNA follows: TGCGCCAGCAGCCGATCAGGGCAGGCCTCTAACTATGGCTACACCTTC. Translated, it gives CASSRSGQASNYGYTF.

This clone was picked up one time. The V gene is TRBV4-3, the J gene TRBJ2-7; no definite D call. The ends were cut back, 5 bases at V and 2 bases at J, with 19 bases in the middle. CDR3 length equals 16 residues. In germline, CDR1 is LGHNA, CDR2 YSLEER. As DNA, the CDR3 is TGCGCCAGCAGCGCCAGTCAGGCCGATTCCGCCTACGAGCAGTACTTC. Translating gives CASSASQADSAYEQYF.